This T cell receptor (beta chain) was recorded in a study of siplizumab effects on memory and regulatory T cells (dated by TCRdb to between 2019 and 2020). Study-wide context: The effect of the anti-CD2 antibody siplizumab on alloreactive T-cell subsets was examined in allogeneic mixed lymphocyte reactions constructed from human PBMCs. Study-level results and caveats: Whether proliferating Tregs from siplizumab cultures actually had suppressive function was not functionally confirmed. The cumulative frequency of alloreactive sequences that could be traced back to unstimulated CD4+ memory T cells was significantly reduced by siplizumab. For roughly 80-95% of proliferating CD4+ or CD8+ clones, no naive or memory phenotype could be assigned. Among mappable alloreactive CD4+ clones, the Treg-derived fraction averaged approximately 69% with siplizumab versus around 27% in control reactions. Unstimulated naive T cells appeared more diverse than memory T cells, and naive cells seemed to contribute substantially to the alloresponse. Sequences below about 10^-5 frequency were poorly captured, so only a minor fraction of alloreactive clones could be mapped to unstimulated subsets.

To prepare the library, the immunoSEQ multiplex PCR assay was applied. Each sample had around 92,000 TCR templates assayed by the deep sequencing platform. Genomic DNA extracted from sorted T cells was the material used for TCRbeta CDR3 sequencing. In the source study's methods: The R programming language was used for clonal analysis of the TCRbeta CDR3 data. Alloreactive CD4+ and CD8+ clones were defined by comparing unstimulated samples with post-reaction CFSE-low samples. Regulatory or non-regulatory origin of alloreactive CD4+ clones was assigned by matching sequences to the sorted unstimulated Treg and non-Treg repertoires. What TCRdb holds here is the immuneACCESS table cut down to in-frame rearrangements. Part of the clones is not present; checked against another copy, under half of the missing clones reflect an unresolved V gene, and the others are unexplained. D and trimming were read from the DNA, whereas the V and J calls and clone size are those reported in that table. In all, the sample holds 100,000 or so clones, and 94% of those were seen once. Under 0.65% of the sample is held by the ten biggest clonotypes.

Via the germline V gene (reference sequence), CDR1 is MNHEY and CDR2 SMNVEV. Trimming at the junction amounts to 6 bases on V and 1 base on J, and the germline ends lie 12 bases apart. The CDR3 holds 14 amino acids from the cysteine to the phenylalanine. Kept here is only the CDR3 DNA, which spans 42 bases and is read in frame from base 1. In the case of this clone: It lacks a known antigen. Qualities for individual bases were not recorded, and no much larger clone is one base off.

Sorted unstimulated T cells and proliferating T cells recovered from mixed lymphocyte reactions underwent TCRbeta CDR3 sequencing. Fresh whole blood from around eleven HLA-typed healthy donors served as the source for isolating PBMCs. To map where alloreactive clones came from, unstimulated CD4+ regulatory T cells were FACS-sorted. The sample consisted of Tregs sorted from blood. The TCR sequence derives from a human donor in good health. The chain employs TRBV27 and TRBJ1-1, with no D gene named confidently. The DNA sequence reads TGTGCCAGCAGCCACGACCGGGGGAACACTGAAGCTTTCTTT. It is translated as CASSHDRGNTEAFF.